The 24 T cell receptor beta chains listed next were all sequenced from one sample in a study of blood T cells in healthy people across ages. Through a sample-barcoded 5' primer and a J-beta primer mix, a second PCR was run for about 7 to 12 cycles. TCRdb reanalysed the 5' RACE reads using MiXCR and keeps one entry per CDR3 protein. Of 1.5 million to 2 million distinct CDR3 sequences in the sample, approximately 32% were seen once. Sequenced sample: blood. The source of these receptors is a woman in her 30s in good health.

The sample holds a few counts of this clonotype. The gene calls are TRBV11-2 and TRBJ2-7; unclear D gene. Trimming took off 4 bases at V and 2 bases at J, with 15 bases between the two ends. The CDR3 is made up of 15 amino acids. CDR1 SGHAT and CDR2 FQNNGV come from the germline V gene. The CDR3 sequence: CASSSGLKPPYEQYF. The CDR3 bases are TGTGCCAGCAGCTCCGGGCTTAAGCCCCCCTACGAGCAGTACTTC.

The CDR3 loop reads CASSLVGDLTYNEQFF. The CDR3, as DNA: TGTGCCAGCAGTTTAGTTGGGGATTTAACCTACAATGAGCAGTTCTTC. This chain joins TRBV28 and TRBJ2-1; D gene ambiguous. Germline V CDR1 and CDR2: MDHEN, SYDVKM. Trimming took 2 bases from V and 2 from J, leaving 13 bases between them. This CDR3 contains 16 residues.

The genes are TRBV29-1 and TRBJ2-2, with TRBD2 matching 11 bases. Germline loops: CDR1 SQVTM, CDR2 ANQGSEA. CDR3 length: 17 amino acids. The V gene end was trimmed by 7 bases and the J gene end by 1 base; junction bases not matched to a gene: 11. DNA of the CDR3: TGCAGCGCTCTGACTAGCGGGAAATCTCAGAACACCGGGGAGCTGTTTTTT. Translated, it gives CSALTSGKSQNTGELFF.

The chain has TRBV20-1 and TRBJ1-1; the match to TRBD1 covers 9 bases. CDR3 length equals 15 residues. After removal of 4 bases from V and 3 bases from J, the junction contained 9 bases not matched to a gene. CDR1 is DFQATT and CDR2 is SNEGSKA in the germline V gene (reference sequence). The CDR3 DNA reads TGCAGTGCTATGACAGGGGGTATGTTGGACACTGAAGCTTTCTTT. It yields the protein CSAMTGGMLDTEAFF.

This clonotype was counted only a few times. J is TRBJ2-1 and V is TRBV6-5; D gene uncertain. V was clipped by 0 bases and J by 8 bases, with 14 bases between them. Germline V gene lookup returns CDR1 MNHEY and CDR2 SVGAGI. The CDR3 length is 15 residues. CDR3 protein: CASSYSQLPRDEQFF. CDR3 nucleotide sequence: TGTGCCAGCAGTTACTCCCAACTCCCAAGGGATGAGCAGTTCTTC.

Worth noting for this clonotype: A junction end diverges from the germline sequence, so it may reflect a read error. The chain carries TRBV18 and TRBJ2-7; 7 bases line up with TRBD1. This CDR3 spans 15 amino acids. The germline V gene encodes CDR1 KGHSH and CDR2 LQKENI. CDR3: CAGSMTGTASYEQYF. CDR3 bases: TGTGCCGGCTCAATGACCGGGACAGCTTCCTACGAGCAGTACTTC. Together with reference TRBV18 and TRBJ2-7, the CDR3 gives the full variable domain: NAGVMQNPRHLVRRRGQEARLRCSPMKGHSHVYWYRQLPEEGLKFMVYLQKENIIDESGMPKERFSAEFPKEGPSILRIQQVVRGDSAAYFCAGSMTGTASYEQYFGPGTRLTVT.

The genes are TRBV29-1 and TRBJ1-4; the D gene is possibly TRBD1 (6 bases). Germline-derived CDR1 and CDR2 are SQVTM and ANQGSEA. Trimming removed 5 bases from V and 8 bases from J, with 15 bases in between. The CDR3 is 13 amino acids. CDR3 DNA: TGCAGCGTTTCCAGGGGAAACGGGGAAAAACTGTTTTTT. It specifies CSVSRGNGEKLFF.

The CDR3 DNA reads TGTGCCAGCAGCGAGGACCGTCCATCTAACTATGGCTACACCTTC. This codes for CASSEDRPSNYGYTF. The chain employs TRBV7-9 and TRBJ1-2; the D is unclear. Germline loops: CDR1 SEHNR, CDR2 FQNEAQ (reference sequence). V shed 5 bases and J shed 0 bases, with 13 bases lying between them. This CDR3 has 15 residues. The full variable domain, with the rest looked up from reference TRBV7-9 and TRBJ1-2, is DTGVSQNPRHKITKRGQNVTFRCDPISEHNRLYWYRQTLGQGPEFLTYFQNEAQLEKSRLLSDRFSAERPKGSFSTLEIQRTEQGDSAMYLCASSEDRPSNYGYTFGSGTRLTVV.

Concerning this clonotype itself: This may come from a read error, since a much larger clone is one base off. This sequence joins TRBV10-3 and TRBJ1-1, with unresolved D. Germline CDR1 ENHRY, CDR2 SYGVKD. Trimming took 4 bases from V and 10 from J, leaving 13 bases between them. The CDR3 length is 12 residues. The CDR3 reads CAISGPGLAAFF. The CDR3 DNA reads as TGTGCCATCAGTGGCCCGGGGTTGGCAGCTTTCTTT.

V and J are TRBV19 and TRBJ1-2, with TRBD1 matching 10 bases. This CDR3 comprises 17 residues. V was clipped by 5 bases and J by 3 bases; unmatched bases: 12. Germline lookup yields CDR1 LNHDA and CDR2 SQIVND (reference sequence). CDR3 protein: CASSRSGTGALHYGYTF. The DNA of the CDR3 is TGTGCCAGTAGTCGTTCCGGGACAGGGGCGCTCCACTATGGCTACACCTTC.

This clonotype has a handful of counts. The chain employs TRBV4-2 and TRBJ2-2; no reliable D call. The CDR3 has 11 amino acids. With 6 bases removed from V and 6 bases from J, the gap between germline ends came to 5 bases. Germline CDR1 LGHNA, CDR2 YNFKEQ. The CDR3: CASRGAGELFF. The DNA for the CDR3 is TGTGCCAGCAGGGGTGCCGGGGAGCTGTTTTTT.

This clonotype was observed a handful of times. An end of the junction differs from the germline gene, which may be a read error. The rearrangement joins TRBV4-1 to TRBJ1-2; D gene uncertain. Germline V lookup: CDR1 MGHRA, CDR2 YSYEKL. The CDR3 length is 14 residues. The CDR3 loop is CAGSRNQEGNGYTF. The CDR3 region has the DNA TGCGCCGGCAGCCGCAACCAGGAGGGAAATGGCTACACCTTC.

This clonotype has ten or more counts. The chain recombines TRBV12-3 or TRBV12-4 with TRBJ2-7, with D uncertain. The CDR3 loop spans 15 amino acids. The ends were cut back, 5 bases at V and 1 base at J, with 15 bases in the middle. The CDR3: CASSTERGASYEQYF. The CDR3 DNA reads TGTGCCAGCAGTACCGAACGAGGCGCATCCTACGAGCAGTACTTC.

V gene TRBV7-9 combines with J gene TRBJ2-3; D might be TRBD2 (6 bases). The CDR3 sequence is 14 residues long. Between the trimmed V and J ends, which lost 4 bases and 3 bases, there was a span of 11 bases. Germline-derived CDR1 and CDR2 are SEHNR and FQNEAQ (reference sequence). This chain's CDR3 is CASSWGGGTDTQYF. Written as DNA, the CDR3 is TGTGCCAGCAGCTGGGGTGGGGGGACAGATACGCAGTATTTT.

As concerns this clonotype: Given a much more abundant clone one base away, this may be a read error. The chain joins TRBV5-5 to TRBJ2-3; D is tentatively TRBD1 or TRBD2 (5 bases each). The CDR3 totals 16 residues. Germline CDR1 is SGHKS and CDR2 is YYEKEE (reference sequence). The CDR3 loop reads CTSSLEGSSSTDTQYF. In DNA form, the CDR3 reads TGTACCAGCAGCTTAGAGGGGTCGTCTAGCACAGATACGCAGTATTTT.

Comment on this clonotype: A read error may explain this, as a much larger clone is one base away. The genes are TRBV6-1 and TRBJ2-7; possibly TRBD2 for D (6 bases). The V gene's germline CDR1 is MNHNS and CDR2 SASEGT. The CDR3 spans 18 residues. CDR3 sequence (DNA): TGTGTCAGCAGTCCCTTCCGCATCGGGGGATCGGGAGTCTACGAGCAGTACTTC. Residues: CVSSPFRIGGSGVYEQYF.

This clonotype was detected once. V gene TRBV28 combines with J gene TRBJ2-3, with TRBD2 matching 11 bases. Looked up from germline, CDR1 is MDHEN and CDR2 is SYDVKM. This CDR3 spans 17 amino acids. J was trimmed by 6 bases and V by 2 bases; bases with no gene match: 10. The CDR3 DNA reads as TGTGCCAGCAGTTTAGTGTGGGGACTAGCGGATCTTGATACGCAGTATTTT. Its translation: CASSLVWGLADLDTQYF.

This clonotype showed up just a few times. The rearrangement uses TRBV5-1 and TRBJ1-2; TRBD1 aligns across 7 bases. This CDR3 has 15 residues. Per germline, CDR1 SGHRS and CDR2 YFSETQ. V shed 0 bases, J shed 8 bases, and the junction held 10 bases outside the gene matches. The CDR3 region is CASSLAGTDILGYTF. The CDR3 DNA is TGCGCCAGCAGCTTGGCCGGGACAGACATCCTGGGCTACACCTTC.

This clonotype was seen more than once but under ten times. V usage is TRBV5-5 and J usage is TRBJ1-5; D may be TRBD1 (5 bases). The germline gives CDR1 SGHKS, CDR2 YYEKEE (reference sequence). Trimming removed 0 bases from V and 4 bases from J, with 14 bases in between. This CDR3 comprises 16 residues. The CDR3 DNA is TGTGCCAGCAGCTTGGTAGGCGGGGCTCGTAATCAGCCCCAGCATTTT. As protein: CASSLVGGARNQPQHF.

A few counts support this clonotype. At one end, the junction sequence differs from germline, possibly due to a read error. This chain links TRBV30 with TRBJ1-2, with 9 bases identical to TRBD1. In germline, CDR1 is GTSNPN, CDR2 SVGIG (reference sequence). The CDR3 length is 14 residues. This CDR3 reads CALTGGPANYGYTF. The DNA for the CDR3 is TGCGCCTTGACAGGGGGACCCGCTAACTATGGCTACACCTTC. The full variable domain, with the rest looked up from reference TRBV30 and TRBJ1-2, is SQTIHQWPATLVQPVGSPLSLECTVEGTSNPNLYWYRQAAGRGLQLLFYSVGIGQISSEVPQNLSASRPQDRQFILSSKKLLLSDSGFYLCALTGGPANYGYTFGSGTRLTVV.

The sample holds one count of this clonotype. This chain connects TRBV7-9 to TRBJ1-2; TRBD1 aligns across 8 bases. Germline CDR1 SEHNR, CDR2 FQNEAQ (reference sequence). The ends lost 8 bases at V and 2 bases at J; junction bases unmatched: 7. CDR3 length equals 14 residues. The CDR3 sequence: CASGPGQVNYGYTF. CDR3 nucleotide sequence: TGTGCCAGCGGCCCGGGACAGGTGAACTATGGCTACACCTTC.

A single count supports this clonotype. The rearrangement uses TRBV20-1 and TRBJ1-2, with 10 nucleotides matching TRBD1. This CDR3 is built from 15 residues. V shed 5 bases, J shed 4 bases, and the junction held 10 bases outside the gene matches. In germline, CDR1 is DFQATT, CDR2 SNEGSKA (reference sequence). As DNA, the CDR3 is TGCAGTGCTTCCTCGGGACAGGGGTCAGCCTATGGCTACACCTTC. Protein product: CSASSGQGSAYGYTF.

The chain joins TRBV24-1 to TRBJ2-3, with 12 bases fitting TRBD2. From germline, CDR1 is KGHDR and CDR2 SFDVKD. J was trimmed by 0 bases and V by 5 bases; bases with no gene match: 5. This CDR3 is 17 amino acids long. The CDR3 DNA follows: TGTGCCACCAGTGCCGGGACTAGCGGGTTAAGCACAGATACGCAGTATTTT. Translating gives CATSAGTSGLSTDTQYF.

V usage is TRBV6-2 or TRBV6-3 and J usage is TRBJ1-5, with D possibly being TRBD1 (5 bases). The CDR3 totals 15 residues. CDR1 MNHEY and CDR2 SVGEGT come from the germline V gene. Trimming took off 6 bases at V and 0 bases at J, with 12 bases between the two ends. In DNA, the CDR3 is TGTGCCAGCAGGACCGGGGGGTATAGCAATCAGCCCCAGCATTTT. Its translation is CASRTGGYSNQPQHF.